Detailed here is one T cell receptor beta chain. The antigen is undetermined. The entry originates in a study of cytomegalovirus exposure and HLA in healthy donors. General observations from the study: Follow-up analysis later connected one missense variant in DCLRE1C with trimming of TCR beta V- and J-genes. Per a prior analysis, the majority of TCR beta V segments were productive roughly 87% or roughly 30% of the time.

Germline loops: CDR1 MNHNS, CDR2 SASEGT. This CDR3 contains 13 residues. V was pared by 8 bases and J by 2 bases, with 12 bases between. The study sampled nominally healthy donors, though unrecorded immune exposures were likely. The study ran its PCR with 60 Vbeta and 13 Jbeta primers. Produced via immunoSEQ multiplex PCR; TCRdb's table is partial and in-frame only. The data hold 83,000 or so clones, with approximately 79% observed a single time. The sequenced sample consisted of PBMCs. The clonotype comes from a female donor in good health and CMV-seronegative. The rearrangement links TRBV6-1 to TRBJ1-2; the D is unclear. The CDR3 region has the DNA TGTGCCAGCGTTATGGGCGCGAACTATGGCTACACCTTC. Its protein product is CASVMGANYGYTF.